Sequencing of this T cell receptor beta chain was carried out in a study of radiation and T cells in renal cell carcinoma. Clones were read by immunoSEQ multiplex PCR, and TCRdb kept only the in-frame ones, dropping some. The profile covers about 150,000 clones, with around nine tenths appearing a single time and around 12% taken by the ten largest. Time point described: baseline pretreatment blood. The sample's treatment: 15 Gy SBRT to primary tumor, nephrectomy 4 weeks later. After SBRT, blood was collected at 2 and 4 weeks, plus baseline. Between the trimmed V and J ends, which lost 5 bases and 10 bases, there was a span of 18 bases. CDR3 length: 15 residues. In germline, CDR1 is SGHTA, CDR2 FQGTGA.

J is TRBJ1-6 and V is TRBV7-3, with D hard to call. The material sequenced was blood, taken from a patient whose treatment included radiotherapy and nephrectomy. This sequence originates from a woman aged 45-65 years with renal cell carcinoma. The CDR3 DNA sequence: TGTGCCAGCAGCCTAGGTGGTGGAGGCCGGTCACCCCTCCACTTT. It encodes CASSLGGGGRSPLHF.